These 18 T cell receptor beta chains were all obtained from the same sample, sequenced in a study of blood T cell repertoires in COVID-19 (dated by TCRdb to about 2020). The library was produced with the immunoSEQ multiplex PCR assay. The clones in this table, taken by TCRdb from immuneACCESS, are in-frame only. Not every clone is retained; where verified, under half of the shortfall comes from an unresolved V gene, and the cause of the rest is unknown. For this sample there are about 100,000 clones; over 80% appear just once. Of the sample, about an eighth is held by the ten largest clones. The sequenced sample was peripheral blood. These receptors came from a man aged 50-60 years with active or convalescent COVID-19.

The chain combines TRBV11-2 with TRBJ2-1, with D unclear. Trimming stripped 3 bases from V and 7 bases from J, with 10 bases between. Germline assignment: CDR1 SGHAT and CDR2 FQNNGV. The CDR3 extends over 13 amino acids. The CDR3 bases are TGTGCCAGCAGCTTTAACCAGTGGAATGAGCAGTTCTTC. Translated: CASSFNQWNEQFF.

This clone has just one count. The rearrangement joins TRBV24-1 to TRBJ1-2; the match to TRBD1 covers 7 bases. The CDR3 runs 17 residues. In germline, CDR1 is KGHDR, CDR2 SFDVKD. J lost 4 bases, V lost 7 bases, and 17 bases had no gene match. CDR3 loop: CATRAPDRQGSSYGYTF. The CDR3 nucleotides are TGTGCCACCAGGGCCCCCGACAGACAGGGATCGAGCTATGGCTACACCTTC.

Only one count was recorded for this clone. The gene calls are TRBV7-8 and TRBJ2-3; the match to TRBD2 covers 7 bases. The CDR3 is 20 amino acids. V trimming: 5 bases; J trimming: 0 bases; junction bases outside the gene matches: 20. Germline CDR1 and CDR2: SGHVS and FQNEAQ. CDR3 protein: CASSLTIIDRTRASTDTQYF. Written as DNA, the CDR3 is TGTGCCAGCAGCCTTACGATAATAGATAGGACTAGGGCTAGCACAGATACGCAGTATTTT.

This rearrangement joins TRBV5-4 to TRBJ2-1; unclear D gene. CDR1 SGHNT and CDR2 YYREEE come from the germline V gene (reference sequence). V was cut by 4 bases and J by 6 bases, with 11 bases left in between. CDR3 length equals 13 residues. In nucleotides, the CDR3 is TGTGCCAGCAGCCCGAGTGCCGTCAATGAGCAGTTCTTC. This codes for CASSPSAVNEQFF.

This clone was observed a handful of times. This sequence joins TRBV6-6 and TRBJ2-7; the match to TRBD1 covers 10 bases. CDR1 and CDR2 from the germline V gene are MNHNY and SVGAGI (reference sequence). J lost 4 bases, V lost 2 bases, and 8 bases had no gene match. The CDR3 is 16 amino acids. CDR3 DNA: TGTGCCAGCAGTTACGGAATGGGACAGGGGTGGTACGAGCAGTACTTC. Translation: CASSYGMGQGWYEQYF.

This chain links TRBV28 with TRBJ2-5; 9 nucleotides align to TRBD2. Trimming at V came to 4 bases and at J to 4 bases, leaving 10 bases not matched to a gene. CDR1 MDHEN and CDR2 SYDVKM come from the germline V gene. This CDR3 has 16 residues. The CDR3 protein is CASSSQLAGEGETQYF. The CDR3 coding sequence is TGTGCCAGCAGTTCCCAGTTAGCGGGAGAGGGAGAGACCCAGTACTTC.

The genes are TRBV3-1 (or the pseudogene TRBV3-2) and TRBJ1-1; TRBD1 matches at 9 bases. The CDR3 runs to 16 residues. The V gene's germline CDR1 is LGHDT and CDR2 YNNKEL (reference sequence). V was clipped by 5 bases and J by 4 bases; unmatched bases: 11. The DNA for the CDR3 is TGTGCCAGCAGCTCTTTAACACAGGGGGCGTTCACTGAAGCTTTCTTT. Its protein is CASSSLTQGAFTEAFF.

In its sample, this clone was seen a few times. V and J are TRBV10-3 and TRBJ1-2; D remains ambiguous. The CDR3 has 12 amino acids. V lost 9 bases to trimming and J lost 1 base, with 9 bases between them. Germline CDR1 ENHRY, CDR2 SYGVKD. Written as DNA, the CDR3 is TGTGCCATTACCGGGATTAACTATGGCTACACCTTC. As protein: CAITGINYGYTF.

The V call is TRBV20-1, the J call TRBJ1-2, with D uncertain. V was clipped by 3 bases and J by 13 bases, with 15 bases between them. The CDR3 sequence is 11 residues long. Germline CDR1 reads DFQATT; CDR2 reads SNEGSKA (reference sequence). CDR3 in amino acids: CSARGPAIITF. The CDR3 bases are TGCAGTGCTAGGGGCCCTGCGATTATCACCTTC.

The chain carries TRBV3-1 (or the pseudogene TRBV3-2) and TRBJ2-7; maybe TRBD2 (5 bases). V was cut by 3 bases and J by 2 bases, with 14 bases left in between. The germline CDR1 and CDR2 sequences are LGHDT and YNNKEL (reference sequence). CDR3 length: 15 amino acids. The CDR3 DNA reads as TGTGCCAGCAGCCACGAACCCAACGGGGCCTACGAGCAGTACTTC. It translates to CASSHEPNGAYEQYF.

CDR3 sequence: CATSDSTDYQPQHF. The CDR3 region has the DNA TGTGCCACCAGTGATTCAACAGATTATCAGCCCCAGCATTTT. V is TRBV24-1 and J is TRBJ1-5, with no clear D. There are 14 residues in the CDR3. Deletions cut 2 bases from V and 5 bases from J, with 9 bases between. Germline loops: CDR1 KGHDR, CDR2 SFDVKD.

This clone has a handful of counts. The gene calls are TRBV19 and TRBJ2-2, with 14 bases that match TRBD2. The CDR3 extends over 17 amino acids. In germline, CDR1 is LNHDA, CDR2 SQIVND (reference sequence). Trimming cost V 4 bases and J 6 bases; bases outside gene matches: 7. Written as DNA, the CDR3 is TGTGCCAGTAGTACCGGGACTAGCGGGAGTTGGGCCGGGGAGCTGTTTTTT. Translated: CASSTGTSGSWAGELFF.

The chain uses TRBV5-1 and TRBJ2-5; the D gene is possibly TRBD2 (5 bases). The germline V gene encodes CDR1 SGHRS and CDR2 YFSETQ. The CDR3 covers 14 residues. The V gene lost 5 bases and the J gene lost 5 bases, with 16 bases spanning the gap. In nucleotides, the CDR3 is TGCGCCAGCAGGCGCCCTGGAGGAGCGGAGACCCAGTACTTC. Protein sequence: CASRRPGGAETQYF.

The chain joins TRBV24-1 to TRBJ2-3; D might be TRBD2 (5 bases). Deletions cut 10 bases from V and 1 base from J, with 14 bases between. CDR1 is KGHDR, CDR2 SFDVKD, per germline. This CDR3 spans 14 amino acids. The CDR3 here is CATQEAGGTDTQYF. The CDR3 DNA sequence: TGTGCCACGCAGGAGGCGGGCGGCACAGATACGCAGTATTTT.

The rearrangement uses TRBV7-2 and TRBJ2-2, with 7 bases that match TRBD1. Losses at the gene ends were 4 bases for V and 8 bases for J; bases not matched to a gene: 7. This CDR3 spans 14 amino acids. Germline V gives CDR1 SGHTA, CDR2 FQGNSA. The CDR3 sequence is CASSSTGIVGELFF. CDR3 nucleotide sequence: TGTGCCAGCAGCTCGACAGGGATTGTGGGGGAGCTGTTTTTT.

The chain links TRBV5-1 to TRBJ2-1, with 11 positions matching TRBD2. Unmatched junction bases numbered 6, after V lost 2 bases and J lost 5 bases. Germline V gives CDR1 SGHRS, CDR2 YFSETQ. The CDR3 has 16 residues. The CDR3 bases are TGCGCCAGCAGCTTCCGGGGGACTAGCGGAAACAATGAGCAGTTCTTC. Its protein is CASSFRGTSGNNEQFF.

A note on this clone: This sample includes further DNA sequences coding for the same CDR3. The chain links TRBV10-3 to TRBJ2-3; 9 bases line up with TRBD1. This CDR3 has 13 amino acids. Germline lookup yields CDR1 ENHRY and CDR2 SYGVKD. With V trimmed by 6 bases and J by 3 bases, 1 base remained unmatched. CDR3 protein: CAIRTGGTDTQYF. The CDR3 DNA is TGTGCCATCAGGACAGGGGGGACAGATACGCAGTATTTT.

The rearrangement joins TRBV6-5 to TRBJ2-3; 10 nucleotides align to TRBD2. This CDR3 region has 14 residues. Trimming at V came to 8 bases and at J to 3 bases, leaving 5 bases not matched to a gene. Germline V gives CDR1 MNHEY, CDR2 SVGAGI. The CDR3 DNA follows: TGTGCCAGCCAAGGGACTAGCGAGACAGATACGCAGTATTTT. It translates to CASQGTSETDTQYF.